The subject of this entry is one T cell receptor beta chain. Antigen specificity is unknown. Once extracted for a subset, genomic DNA was divided evenly among several immunoSEQ plates. Sequencing was performed with immunoSEQ multiplex PCR; in TCRdb, only in-frame clones are kept and a portion is missing. The table lists roughly 2.5 million clones, 85% to 95% of them singletons. The sample is drawn from a study of shared clonotypes between healthy human individuals. Findings and caveats of the study: Shared clonotypes: 4.5% to 6.5% naive CD4, around 3.4% naive CD8, around 2.4% memory CD4, roughly 0.4% memory CD8.

The CDR3 length is 12 residues. V was cut by 6 bases and J by 4 bases, with 9 bases left in between. Germline-derived CDR1 and CDR2 are MDHEN and SYDVKM. The chain carries TRBV28 and TRBJ1-2; a possible D gene is TRBD1 (5 bases). The clonotype comes from a man younger than 35 in good health. Sequencing was done on a sample of naive CD4+ T cells sorted from blood. The subset was: CD45RA+ positively selected. CDR3 protein: CASRNRSYGYTF. The CDR3 nucleotides are TGTGCCAGCAGGAACAGGTCCTATGGCTACACCTTC.